The 29 T cell receptor beta chains reported below all come from one sample, sequenced in a study of T cells in Graves' hyperthyroidism and ophthalmopathy. Amplified TCR beta CDR3 regions derived from RNA transcripts. Carried out on the TCR CDR3, a first-round RT-PCR used the HTBI primer set. Each CDR3 protein is one row after TCRdb ran MiXCR on the multiplex PCR reads. The sample lists 250,000 to 350,000 distinct CDR3 sequences, about a sixth occurring once. The sample was blood. The receptors come from a woman aged 55-69 years with Graves' ophthalmopathy.

This clonotype was seen many times. The chain recombines TRBV24-1 with TRBJ2-6; no reliable D call. The CDR3 has 16 amino acids. CDR1 is KGHDR and CDR2 is SFDVKD in the germline V gene. The V end lost 4 bases, the J end lost 1 base, and 10 bases lay between the germline ends. Here the CDR3 reads CATSDPALSGANVLTF. The CDR3, as DNA: TGTGCCACCAGTGACCCTGCCCTATCTGGGGCCAACGTCCTGACTTTC.

The rearrangement links TRBV10-3 to TRBJ2-3, with 8 bases matching TRBD1. Trimming took 6 bases from V and 3 from J; bases not matched to a gene: 14. This CDR3 spans 17 amino acids. The germline V gene encodes CDR1 ENHRY and CDR2 SYGVKD. In DNA, the CDR3 is TGTGCCATCAGCAATCAGAGGACAGGGCTTGGGACAGATACGCAGTATTTT. Its translation: CAISNQRTGLGTDTQYF.

This clonotype has ten or more counts. The chain has TRBV9 and TRBJ2-7, with 8 bases matching TRBD1. With V trimmed by 3 bases and J by 8 bases, 16 bases remained unmatched. Germline V lookup: CDR1 SGDLS, CDR2 YYNGEE. The CDR3 is 16 amino acids. CDR3 bases: TGTGCCAGCAGCGCCCGTCACCCGGACAGGGCGTTTCAGCAGTACTTC. Protein product: CASSARHPDRAFQQYF.

This chain links TRBV5-1 with TRBJ2-1, with TRBD2 matching over 7 bases. V lost 4 bases and J lost 2; bases outside the gene matches: 6. In germline, CDR1 is SGHRS, CDR2 YFSETQ. CDR3 length: 15 residues. CDR3: CASSPSGTTYNEQFF. Written as DNA, the CDR3 is TGCGCCAGCAGCCCTAGCGGAACAACCTACAATGAGCAGTTCTTC. Full variable domain (missing parts from reference TRBV5-1 and TRBJ2-1): KAGVTQTPRYLIKTRGQQVTLSCSPISGHRSVSWYQQTPGQGLQFLFEYFSETQRNKGNFPGRFSGRQFSNSRSEMNVSTLELGDSALYLCASSPSGTTYNEQFFGPGTRLTVL.

The chain couples TRBV4-1 to TRBJ2-5; D possibly corresponds to TRBD1 (5 bases). This CDR3 is built from 14 residues. Germline V gives CDR1 MGHRA, CDR2 YSYEKL. V dropped 1 base and J dropped 4 bases, with 10 bases sitting between them. The CDR3: CASSQVGDRETQYF. CDR3 bases: TGCGCCAGCAGCCAAGTAGGGGATCGAGAGACCCAGTACTTC.

In this sample, this clonotype turned up many times. The CDR3 loop reads CASSRGGGETQYF. CDR3 coding DNA: TGTGCCAGCAGCAGGGGGGGCGGGGAGACCCAGTACTTC. The chain is built from TRBV7-2 and TRBJ2-5; weak D call: TRBD2 (7 bases). V lost 5 bases, J lost 5 bases, and 12 bases lay in between. CDR3 size: 13 residues. Germline CDR1 is SGHTA and CDR2 is FQGNSA.

The chain uses TRBV29-1 and TRBJ2-5; TRBD1 aligns across 7 bases. The CDR3 is 14 amino acids. V was pared by 3 bases and J by 0 bases, with 4 bases of the junction left unmatched. Per the germline V gene, CDR1 is SQVTM and CDR2 is ANQGSEA. Written as DNA, the CDR3 is TGCAGCGTTGAGTACAGGGGTTACCAAGAGACCCAGTACTTC. It is translated as CSVEYRGYQETQYF.

This clonotype occurred many times. V is TRBV6-1 and J is TRBJ1-1; 7 nucleotides align to TRBD1. The germline V gene has CDR1 MNHNS and CDR2 SASEGT. With 7 bases clipped from V and 5 bases from J, the junction kept 19 bases outside the gene matches. The length of the CDR3 is 17 residues. The CDR3 is CASKPRPTGTRGTEAFF. In nucleotides, the CDR3 is TGTGCCAGCAAGCCAAGACCGACAGGGACCAGGGGGACTGAAGCTTTCTTT.

This clonotype has at least ten counts. This chain connects TRBV18 to TRBJ2-1, with D perhaps TRBD2 (5 bases). Trimming took 3 bases from V and 4 from J, leaving 16 bases between them. This CDR3 has 16 residues. Germline CDR1 is KGHSH and CDR2 is LQKENI. The CDR3 DNA reads as TGTGCCAGCTCACCTCTAAGTGGGAGATTATACAATGAGCAGTTCTTC. It specifies CASSPLSGRLYNEQFF.

As to this clonotype: A junction boundary mismatches the germline segment, possibly from a read error. CDR3 sequence: CASRAEYTGKLFF. Here the CDR3 DNA reads TGTGCCAGCAGGGCGGAATACACCGGGAAGCTGTTTTTT. This rearrangement joins TRBV28 to TRBJ2-2; TRBD2 might be the D (5 bases). This CDR3 region has 13 residues. Germline lookup yields CDR1 MDHEN and CDR2 SYDVKM.

The chain uses TRBV7-2 and TRBJ1-1; tentatively, D is TRBD1 (5 bases). The length of the CDR3 is 13 residues. Germline V gene data show CDR1 as SGHTA and CDR2 as FQGNSA. V was pared by 1 base and J by 8 bases, with 11 bases between. Here the CDR3 DNA reads TGTGCCAGCAGCTTAGTAGGGACGAGGGAAGCTTTCTTT. Translated, it gives CASSLVGTREAFF.

The sample holds a few counts of this clonotype. The rearrangement links TRBV19 to TRBJ1-5, with 7 bases fitting TRBD1. The CDR3 loop spans 20 amino acids. Germline trimming cut 3 bases from V and 0 bases from J; bases unmatched to any gene: 17. Germline lookup yields CDR1 LNHDA and CDR2 SQIVND (reference sequence). The CDR3 sequence: CASSIGTVNLTLYSNQPQHF. In DNA, the CDR3 is TGTGCCAGTAGTATCGGGACAGTCAATTTAACGCTGTATAGCAATCAGCCCCAGCATTTT.

In this sample, this clonotype turned up many times. The rearrangement joins TRBV27 to TRBJ1-6, with D uncertain. The CDR3 sequence is 17 residues long. Germline CDR1 reads MNHEY; CDR2 reads SMNVEV (reference sequence). Trimming stripped 4 bases from V and 0 bases from J, with 13 bases between. Here the CDR3 reads CASSYRPASSYNSPLHF. CDR3 in DNA: TGTGCCAGCAGTTATCGGCCGGCGAGCTCCTATAATTCACCCCTCCACTTT.

This chain links TRBV5-1 with TRBJ2-2; D uncertain. Germline values: CDR1 SGHRS, CDR2 YFSETQ. The CDR3 has 15 residues. With 1 base removed from V and 2 bases from J, the gap between germline ends came to 9 bases. CDR3 sequence: CASSLFSENTGELFF. The CDR3 DNA reads as TGCGCCAGCAGCTTGTTCTCCGAAAACACCGGGGAGCTGTTTTTT.

This clonotype was seen at least ten times. The chain joins TRBV12-3 or TRBV12-4 to TRBJ2-7; D may be TRBD1 (6 bases). CDR3 size: 14 residues. The V gene lost 5 bases and the J gene lost 0 bases, with 11 bases spanning the gap. CDR3 in DNA: TGTGCCAGCAGTACAGGGTTGAGCTCCTACGAGCAGTACTTC. This translates into CASSTGLSSYEQYF.

The V gene is TRBV24-1, the J gene TRBJ1-1; no reliable D call. The CDR3 loop spans 12 amino acids. Germline values: CDR1 KGHDR, CDR2 SFDVKD. Trimming shortened V by 3 bases and J by 3 bases, and 4 bases separated the two germline ends. CDR3 bases: TGTGCCACCAGTGATCCGGACACTGAAGCTTTCTTT. It is translated as CATSDPDTEAFF.

This chain connects TRBV20-1 to TRBJ2-1, with D perhaps matching TRBD2 (6 bases). CDR1 is DFQATT, CDR2 SNEGSKA, per germline (reference sequence). The CDR3 runs to 15 residues. V lost 0 bases, J lost 8 bases, and 17 bases lay in between. CDR3 in DNA: TGCAGTGCTAGAGATGACGGGAGCCCGGGGGATGAGCAGTTCTTC. It codes for CSARDDGSPGDEQFF.

The table lists this clonotype with many counts. V is TRBV20-1 and J is TRBJ1-1; 11 bases are a match to TRBD1. J lost 3 bases, V lost 3 bases, and 9 bases had no gene match. This CDR3 is built from 16 residues. Germline V gives CDR1 DFQATT, CDR2 SNEGSKA (reference sequence). The CDR3: CSASNRDRGTDTEAFF. The CDR3 region has the DNA TGCAGTGCTAGTAACCGGGACAGGGGGACGGACACTGAAGCTTTCTTT.

The genes are TRBV19 and TRBJ2-3, with D possibly being TRBD2 (5 bases). This CDR3 is built from 15 residues. Germline V gene lookup returns CDR1 LNHDA and CDR2 SQIVND (reference sequence). With 1 base removed from V and 0 bases from J, the gap between germline ends came to 8 bases. CDR3 amino acids: CASSIAKRSTDTQYF. The CDR3 DNA reads TGTGCCAGTAGTATAGCGAAGCGGAGCACAGATACGCAGTATTTT.

This clonotype was detected a few times. The V gene is TRBV11-2, the J gene TRBJ1-6; D is undetermined. The length of the CDR3 is 15 residues. The germline CDR1 and CDR2 sequences are SGHAT and FQNNGV. Between the trimmed V and J ends, which lost 2 bases and 5 bases, there was a span of 10 bases. In DNA, the CDR3 is TGTGCCAGCAGCTTAAGCCCCAGGAATAATTCACCCCTCCACTTT. Protein product: CASSLSPRNNSPLHF.

This clonotype was recorded at least ten times. This chain joins TRBV7-2 and TRBJ1-1, with a weak D call TRBD1 (5 bases). V dropped 5 bases and J dropped 9 bases, with 16 bases sitting between them. CDR3 length: 13 residues. Looked up from germline, CDR1 is SGHTA and CDR2 is FQGNSA. The CDR3, as DNA: TGTGCCAGCAGCCAGAACCAGGGATTTAAAGCTTTCTTT. This codes for CASSQNQGFKAFF. Looking up the rest from reference TRBV7-2 and TRBJ1-1 gives the full variable domain: GAGVSQSPSNKVTEKGKDVELRCDPISGHTALYWYRQSLGQGLEFLIYFQGNSAPDKSGLPSDRFSAERTGGSVSTLTIQRTQQEDSAVYLCASSQNQGFKAFFGQGTRLTVV.

A single count supports this clonotype. The rearrangement links TRBV28 to TRBJ1-2; no clear D gene. Germline CDR1 is MDHEN and CDR2 is SYDVKM. The CDR3 has 12 amino acids. V was pared by 6 bases and J by 8 bases, with 13 bases between. CDR3 amino acids: CASSSVQQGYTF. The CDR3 DNA reads TGTGCCAGCAGCAGCGTCCAGCAGGGCTACACCTTC.

This clonotype has only a few counts. The junction does not match germline at one end; this may be a read error. This sequence joins TRBV20-1 and TRBJ2-5; TRBD2 aligns across 8 bases. The CDR3 runs to 20 residues. Germline V CDR1 and CDR2: DFQATT, SNEGSKA (reference sequence). This CDR3 is CSAIYPPPGLVPWGQESQYF. DNA of the CDR3: TGCAGTGCTATTTATCCTCCGCCGGGACTAGTCCCATGGGGCCAAGAGTCCCAGTACTTC.

This chain connects TRBV6-5 to TRBJ1-5; 7 bases match TRBD1. CDR1 MNHEY and CDR2 SVGAGI come from the germline V gene. The CDR3 is made up of 15 amino acids. V lost 4 bases to trimming and J lost 3 bases; unmatched junction nucleotides: 6. This CDR3 is CASSFWGQNNQPQHF. CDR3 nucleotides: TGTGCCAGCAGTTTTTGGGGACAGAACAATCAGCCCCAGCATTTT.

In this sample, this clonotype turned up many times. The rearrangement links TRBV20-1 to TRBJ2-3; no clear D. Germline V gene lookup returns CDR1 DFQATT and CDR2 SNEGSKA (reference sequence). There are 12 residues in the CDR3. V was clipped by 0 bases and J by 6 bases, with 7 bases between them. This CDR3 is CSARDPLDTQYF. In DNA form, the CDR3 reads TGCAGTGCTAGAGACCCCTTGGATACGCAGTATTTT.

This clonotype has a handful of counts. The chain links TRBV10-3 to TRBJ2-3; 8 bases line up with TRBD2. Germline CDR1 is ENHRY and CDR2 is SYGVKD. V was clipped by 7 bases and J by 4 bases; unmatched bases: 7. This CDR3 spans 14 amino acids. The CDR3 reads CAITSGSGADTQYF. The DNA of the CDR3 is TGTGCCATCACGAGCGGGAGCGGGGCAGATACGCAGTATTTT.

This sequence joins TRBV20-1 and TRBJ2-2; maybe TRBD1 (5 bases). This CDR3 is 12 amino acids long. CDR1 is DFQATT and CDR2 is SNEGSKA in the germline V gene (reference sequence). V was pared by 3 bases and J by 8 bases, with 10 bases between. The CDR3 reads CSARGHLGELFF. The DNA for the CDR3 is TGCAGTGCTAGGGGGCACCTAGGGGAGCTGTTTTTT.

This clonotype has a count of ten or more. The chain recombines TRBV27 with TRBJ2-6; TRBD2 matches at 8 bases. This CDR3 region has 18 residues. Germline assignment: CDR1 MNHEY and CDR2 SMNVEV (reference sequence). Trimming removed 3 bases from V and 0 bases from J; junction bases left unmatched: 7. This CDR3 is CASSFRGLVASGANVLTF. The CDR3, as DNA: TGTGCCAGCAGTTTTAGGGGACTAGTTGCCTCTGGGGCCAACGTCCTGACTTTC.

This clonotype has at least ten counts. The chain is built from TRBV12-3 or TRBV12-4 and TRBJ1-4, with 8 bases aligning to TRBD1. The junction had 8 bases not matched to a gene; V was cut back by 1 base and J by 7 bases. The CDR3 is 16 residues long. In DNA, the CDR3 is TGTGCCAGCAGTTTAGGGTCCGGGACAGGCTTTGAAAAACTGTTTTTT. This encodes CASSLGSGTGFEKLFF.